Listed here are 25 T cell receptor beta chains from one sample, sequenced in a study of shared clonotypes between healthy human individuals. Profiling relied on immunoSEQ multiplex PCR, and the TCRdb table lists in-frame clones only, not all of them. The profile shows 2.5 million or so clones, over 85% of them singletons. Sequenced: naive CD4+ T cells sorted from blood. Specified subset: CD45RA+ positively selected. Receptors were obtained from a man younger than 35 in good health.

This sequence joins TRBV11-2 and TRBJ1-6; 8 positions match TRBD1. In germline, CDR1 is SGHAT, CDR2 FQNNGV. CDR3 length: 14 amino acids. V trimming: 5 bases; J trimming: 7 bases; junction bases outside the gene matches: 4. The CDR3 DNA reads TGTGCCAGCAGCCGAGACAGGGGAAATTCACCCCTCCACTTT. Translated, it gives CASSRDRGNSPLHF.

With regard to this clone: Sequence at one end of the junction differs from germline and may be a read error. This sequence joins TRBV7-9 and TRBJ2-1, with D unclear. Germline V gene data show CDR1 as SEHNR and CDR2 as FQNEAQ (reference sequence). This CDR3 spans 11 amino acids. The CDR3 reads CASTRYDEQFF. The CDR3 DNA reads TGTGCCAGCACCCGCTACGATGAGCAGTTCTTC.

CDR3 sequence: CASSFTLDSEAFF. In nucleotides, the CDR3 is TGTGCCAGCAGCTTTACTCTGGACAGTGAAGCTTTCTTT. The V gene is TRBV5-4, the J gene TRBJ1-1; D may be TRBD1 (6 bases). V was pared by 2 bases and J by 7 bases, with 12 bases between. This CDR3 comprises 13 residues. CDR1 SGHNT and CDR2 YYREEE come from the germline V gene (reference sequence).

This sequence joins TRBV5-1 and TRBJ1-2, with 7 bases lining up with TRBD1. The CDR3 length is 14 residues. V trimming: 3 bases; J trimming: 6 bases; junction bases outside the gene matches: 8. The germline gives CDR1 SGHRS, CDR2 YFSETQ. The CDR3 DNA follows: TGCGCCAGCAGCTCCACCGACAGGGTGCATGGCTACACCTTC. Translated: CASSSTDRVHGYTF.

This clone was found a few times. The V and J genes are TRBV30 and TRBJ1-1; no firm D call. The CDR3 runs to 11 residues. The germline CDR1 and CDR2 sequences are GTSNPN and SVGIG (reference sequence). V was pared by 5 bases and J by 7 bases, with 11 bases between. CDR3: CAWAEAFEAFF. The CDR3 nucleotides are TGTGCCTGGGCTGAGGCTTTTGAAGCTTTCTTT.

The chain is built from TRBV7-2 and TRBJ2-3; D gene unclear. CDR1 SGHTA and CDR2 FQGNSA come from the germline V gene. This CDR3 is built from 14 residues. V was pared by 6 bases and J by 2 bases, with 12 bases between. The CDR3 reads CASSRDALTDTQYF. DNA of the CDR3: TGTGCCAGCAGTCGCGACGCGCTCACAGATACGCAGTATTTT.

The V gene is TRBV9, the J gene TRBJ2-6; TRBD1 might be the D (6 bases). V shed 4 bases and J shed 0 bases, with 17 bases lying between them. This CDR3 has 18 residues. Germline V gene lookup returns CDR1 SGDLS and CDR2 YYNGEE. CDR3 nucleotides: TGTGCCAGCAGCCCCCGACAGGTGACCCTCTCTGGGGCCAACGTCCTGACTTTC. Translation gives CASSPRQVTLSGANVLTF.

This chain uses TRBV30 with TRBJ1-6; D gene ambiguous. The CDR3 extends over 15 amino acids. Deletions cut 0 bases from V and 0 bases from J, with 6 bases between. In germline, CDR1 is GTSNPN, CDR2 SVGIG (reference sequence). CDR3 DNA: TGTGCCTGGAGTGTACCCAGCTCCTATAATTCACCCCTCCACTTT. Protein: CAWSVPSSYNSPLHF.

This clone has just one count. The genes are TRBV29-1 and TRBJ1-2; 7 bases match TRBD1. Trimming cost V 6 bases and J 3 bases; bases outside gene matches: 10. The CDR3 extends over 14 amino acids. Germline V gives CDR1 SQVTM, CDR2 ANQGSEA. CDR3 DNA: TGCAGCGTCGTGGGACAGCCGGACCACTATGGCTACACCTTC. It translates to CSVVGQPDHYGYTF.

The chain links TRBV2 to TRBJ1-2; D possibly corresponds to TRBD1 (5 bases). The ends were cut back, 3 bases at V and 8 bases at J, with 10 bases in the middle. The CDR3 has 12 residues. The germline CDR1 and CDR2 sequences are SNHLY and FYNNEI. Here the CDR3 reads CASSDRAGGYTF. The CDR3 DNA follows: TGTGCCAGCAGTGATCGTGCAGGGGGCTACACCTTC. The entire variable domain, with the rest obtained from reference TRBV2 and TRBJ1-2, is as follows: EPEVTQTPSHQVTQMGQEVILRCVPISNHLYFYWYRQILGQKVEFLVSFYNNEISEKSEIFDDQFSVERPDGSNFTLKIRSTKLEDSAMYFCASSDRAGGYTFGSGTRLTVV.

V gene TRBV6-5 combines with J gene TRBJ2-2; TRBD2 agrees at 10 bases. The trim removed 6 bases at V and 8 bases at J, leaving 9 bases unmatched. The CDR3 consists of 15 residues. Germline V gene sequence: CDR1 MNHEY, CDR2 SVGAGI. CDR3 residues: CASRRTSGGPGELFF. The CDR3 DNA is TGTGCCAGCAGGCGGACTAGCGGTGGACCGGGGGAGCTGTTTTTT.

The rearrangement joins TRBV28 to TRBJ1-1; D is ambiguous. This CDR3 spans 10 amino acids. Trimming cost V 7 bases and J 4 bases, with 4 bases left between them. Germline V gene lookup returns CDR1 MDHEN and CDR2 SYDVKM. In nucleotides, the CDR3 is TGTGCCAGCAAGGGCACTGAAGCTTTCTTT. Translation gives CASKGTEAFF.

The gene calls are TRBV25-1 and TRBJ2-3; TRBD2 is a possible D gene (5 bases). This CDR3 is 15 amino acids long. Trimming took 1 base from V and 9 from J, leaving 17 bases between them. Germline CDR1 and CDR2: MGHDK and SYGVNS. The CDR3 spells CASSELSGEPGTQYF. CDR3 bases: TGTGCCAGCAGTGAATTATCGGGCGAACCGGGGACGCAGTATTTT.

The chain couples TRBV6-5 to TRBJ2-1; D uncertain. The V gene lost 0 bases and the J gene lost 4 bases, with 4 bases spanning the gap. Germline V lookup: CDR1 MNHEY, CDR2 SVGAGI. The CDR3 is made up of 13 amino acids. The CDR3 spells CASSYSFYNEQFF. CDR3 nucleotide sequence: TGTGCCAGCAGTTACTCCTTTTACAATGAGCAGTTCTTC.

This clone was found once. This chain connects TRBV18 to TRBJ1-1; 12 nucleotides agree with TRBD1. This CDR3 is built from 18 residues. Germline V lookup: CDR1 KGHSH, CDR2 LQKENI. The trim removed 3 bases at V and 1 base at J, leaving 9 bases unmatched. The CDR3 spells CASSPRDRGLVRNTEAFF. CDR3 DNA sequence: TGTGCCAGCTCACCTCGGGACAGGGGGCTTGTTCGGAACACTGAAGCTTTCTTT.

This sequence joins TRBV5-8 and TRBJ2-3, with D perhaps matching TRBD1 (5 bases). V was pared by 1 base and J by 6 bases, with 12 bases between. The CDR3 runs to 14 residues. The germline gives CDR1 SGHTS, CDR2 YDEGEE. In nucleotides, the CDR3 is TGTGCCAGCAGCTTGAGGGGAATGATCGATACGCAGTATTTT. The encoded protein is CASSLRGMIDTQYF. Filled out from reference TRBV5-8 and TRBJ2-3, the complete variable domain reads EAGVTQSPTHLIKTRGQQATLRCSPISGHTSVYWYQQALGLGLQFLLWYDEGEERNRGNFPPRFSGRQFPNYSSELNVNALELEDSALYLCASSLRGMIDTQYFGPGTRLTVL.

This clone was detected only once. CDR3 sequence reads: CASSLVRGSYEQYF. The CDR3 DNA follows: TGTGCCAGCAGTTTAGTTCGGGGCTCCTACGAGCAGTACTTC. This chain links TRBV28 with TRBJ2-7; D may be TRBD2 (5 bases). From germline, CDR1 is MDHEN and CDR2 SYDVKM. The CDR3 sequence is 14 residues long. Deletions cut 2 bases from V and 0 bases from J, with 8 bases between.

The CDR3 region is CASSTNDRAGETQYF. Here the CDR3 DNA reads TGCGCCAGCAGCACAAACGACAGGGCTGGAGAGACCCAGTACTTC. The chain couples TRBV5-1 to TRBJ2-5; TRBD1 matches 7 bases. The CDR3 extends over 15 amino acids. V lost 4 bases to trimming and J lost 4 bases; unmatched junction nucleotides: 10. Germline CDR1 is SGHRS and CDR2 is YFSETQ.

The V call is TRBV7-9, the J call TRBJ1-2; no firm D call. Germline CDR1 SEHNR, CDR2 FQNEAQ (reference sequence). Trimming stripped 5 bases from V and 4 bases from J, with 11 bases between. The CDR3 has 13 amino acids. This chain's CDR3 is CASSAKGSYGYTF. The CDR3 nucleotides read TGTGCCAGCAGCGCAAAAGGGTCCTATGGCTACACCTTC. The full variable domain, its missing parts supplied by reference TRBV7-9 and TRBJ1-2, is DTGVSQNPRHKITKRGQNVTFRCDPISEHNRLYWYRQTLGQGPEFLTYFQNEAQLEKSRLLSDRFSAERPKGSFSTLEIQRTEQGDSAMYLCASSAKGSYGYTFGSGTRLTVV.

The V gene is TRBV9, the J gene TRBJ1-2, with D hard to call. The CDR3 is 15 residues long. CDR1 and CDR2 (germline): SGDLS, YYNGEE. V dropped 0 bases and J dropped 4 bases, with 13 bases sitting between them. CDR3 bases: TGTGCCAGCAGCGTAGCGGGCATTCTTCGCTATGGCTACACCTTC. Translating gives CASSVAGILRYGYTF.

The CDR3 reads CASSRNSGNTIYF. CDR3 sequence (DNA): TGTGCCAGCAGCCGAAACTCTGGAAACACCATATATTTT. V gene TRBV9 combines with J gene TRBJ1-3; no clear D gene. Germline V CDR1 and CDR2: SGDLS, YYNGEE. The CDR3 is made up of 13 amino acids. Trimming pared 4 bases from V and 0 bases from J, leaving 5 bases between.

The V and J genes are TRBV5-6 and TRBJ1-1; D is unresolved. The V end lost 2 bases, the J end lost 4 bases, and 12 bases lay between the germline ends. The CDR3 contains 14 residues. Germline CDR1 SGHDT, CDR2 YYEEEE. The chain's CDR3 is CASSFRRGLTEAFF. CDR3 in DNA: TGTGCCAGCAGCTTCCGCCGGGGTCTCACTGAAGCTTTCTTT.

This clone was seen once. V gene TRBV6-5 combines with J gene TRBJ2-7; 8 nucleotides align to TRBD1. The ends lost 6 bases at V and 6 bases at J; junction bases unmatched: 7. The length of the CDR3 is 13 residues. Germline CDR1 and CDR2: MNHEY and SVGAGI. CDR3 sequence: CASRPGQGGEQYF. The DNA for the CDR3 is TGTGCCAGCAGACCCGGACAGGGCGGCGAGCAGTACTTC.

The rearrangement joins TRBV15 to TRBJ2-2; D not certain. Germline CDR1 and CDR2: LNHNV and YYDKDF (reference sequence). This CDR3 contains 15 residues. V was pared by 0 bases and J by 1 base, with 6 bases between. The CDR3 reads CATSRDLQNTGELFF. CDR3 DNA: TGTGCCACCAGCAGAGATCTCCAGAACACCGGGGAGCTGTTTTTT.

This chain connects TRBV9 to TRBJ2-2, with 7 bases matching TRBD1. The CDR3 sequence is 15 residues long. The V gene's germline CDR1 is SGDLS and CDR2 YYNGEE. J was trimmed by 3 bases and V by 2 bases; bases with no gene match: 4. CDR3 loop: CASSVGTADTGELFF. As DNA, the CDR3 is TGTGCCAGCAGCGTTGGGACAGCGGACACCGGGGAGCTGTTTTTT.